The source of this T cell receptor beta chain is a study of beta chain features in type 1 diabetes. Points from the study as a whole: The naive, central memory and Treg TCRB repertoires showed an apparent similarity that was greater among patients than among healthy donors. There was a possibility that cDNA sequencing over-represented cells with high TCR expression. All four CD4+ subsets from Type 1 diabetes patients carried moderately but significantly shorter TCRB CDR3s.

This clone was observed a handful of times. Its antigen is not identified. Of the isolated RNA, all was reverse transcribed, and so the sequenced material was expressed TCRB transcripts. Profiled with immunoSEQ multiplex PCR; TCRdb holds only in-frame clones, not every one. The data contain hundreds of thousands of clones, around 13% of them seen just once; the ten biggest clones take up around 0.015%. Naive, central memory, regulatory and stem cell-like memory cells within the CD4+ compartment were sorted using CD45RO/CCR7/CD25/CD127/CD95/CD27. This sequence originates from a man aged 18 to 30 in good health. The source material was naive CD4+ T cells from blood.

Here the CDR3 DNA reads TGTGCCAGCAGCGGACAGGGAGTGGACATTCAGTACTTC. This codes for CASSGQGVDIQYF. The chain couples TRBV7-2 to TRBJ2-4; 8 bases align to TRBD1. This CDR3 is 13 amino acids long. V shed 5 bases, J shed 8 bases, and the junction held 5 bases outside the gene matches. The germline V gene encodes CDR1 SGHTA and CDR2 FQGNSA.